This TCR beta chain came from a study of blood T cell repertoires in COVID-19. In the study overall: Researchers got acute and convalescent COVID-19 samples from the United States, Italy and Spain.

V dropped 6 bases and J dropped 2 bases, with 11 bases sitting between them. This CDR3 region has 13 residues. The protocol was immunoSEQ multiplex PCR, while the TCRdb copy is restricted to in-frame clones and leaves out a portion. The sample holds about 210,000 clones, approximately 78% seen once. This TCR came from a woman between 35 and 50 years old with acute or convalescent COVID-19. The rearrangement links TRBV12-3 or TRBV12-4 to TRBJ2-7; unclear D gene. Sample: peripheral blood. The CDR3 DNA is TGTGCCAGCAGCCGACAAGAGACCTACGAGCAGTACTTC. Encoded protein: CASSRQETYEQYF.